Given below is one T cell receptor beta chain in context. Its target is not known. Researchers set a sequencing depth target of 1 in 200,000 to 1 in 1 million T cells. Sequencing was performed with immunoSEQ multiplex PCR; in TCRdb, only in-frame clones are kept and a portion is missing. The sample contains about 160,000 clones, roughly four fifths of which appear only once. These data originate in a study of cytotoxic CD8 clonotypes in ibrutinib-treated CLL. Study-wide results and limits: Few clonotypes were public, and these shrank or held steady under treatment.

The CDR3 runs to 16 residues. The germline gives CDR1 MDHEN, CDR2 SYDVKM. V was pared by 4 bases and J by 2 bases, with 15 bases between. The origin of this receptor is a human donor with chronic lymphocytic leukemia. Specimen: PBMCs, collected after 24 months of ibrutinib treatment. V and J are TRBV28 and TRBJ2-1, with a weak D call TRBD1 (7 bases). CDR3 DNA: TGTGCCAGCAGTTCCCACAGGGGAGGCGCCTACAATGAGCAGTTCTTC. As protein: CASSSHRGGAYNEQFF.